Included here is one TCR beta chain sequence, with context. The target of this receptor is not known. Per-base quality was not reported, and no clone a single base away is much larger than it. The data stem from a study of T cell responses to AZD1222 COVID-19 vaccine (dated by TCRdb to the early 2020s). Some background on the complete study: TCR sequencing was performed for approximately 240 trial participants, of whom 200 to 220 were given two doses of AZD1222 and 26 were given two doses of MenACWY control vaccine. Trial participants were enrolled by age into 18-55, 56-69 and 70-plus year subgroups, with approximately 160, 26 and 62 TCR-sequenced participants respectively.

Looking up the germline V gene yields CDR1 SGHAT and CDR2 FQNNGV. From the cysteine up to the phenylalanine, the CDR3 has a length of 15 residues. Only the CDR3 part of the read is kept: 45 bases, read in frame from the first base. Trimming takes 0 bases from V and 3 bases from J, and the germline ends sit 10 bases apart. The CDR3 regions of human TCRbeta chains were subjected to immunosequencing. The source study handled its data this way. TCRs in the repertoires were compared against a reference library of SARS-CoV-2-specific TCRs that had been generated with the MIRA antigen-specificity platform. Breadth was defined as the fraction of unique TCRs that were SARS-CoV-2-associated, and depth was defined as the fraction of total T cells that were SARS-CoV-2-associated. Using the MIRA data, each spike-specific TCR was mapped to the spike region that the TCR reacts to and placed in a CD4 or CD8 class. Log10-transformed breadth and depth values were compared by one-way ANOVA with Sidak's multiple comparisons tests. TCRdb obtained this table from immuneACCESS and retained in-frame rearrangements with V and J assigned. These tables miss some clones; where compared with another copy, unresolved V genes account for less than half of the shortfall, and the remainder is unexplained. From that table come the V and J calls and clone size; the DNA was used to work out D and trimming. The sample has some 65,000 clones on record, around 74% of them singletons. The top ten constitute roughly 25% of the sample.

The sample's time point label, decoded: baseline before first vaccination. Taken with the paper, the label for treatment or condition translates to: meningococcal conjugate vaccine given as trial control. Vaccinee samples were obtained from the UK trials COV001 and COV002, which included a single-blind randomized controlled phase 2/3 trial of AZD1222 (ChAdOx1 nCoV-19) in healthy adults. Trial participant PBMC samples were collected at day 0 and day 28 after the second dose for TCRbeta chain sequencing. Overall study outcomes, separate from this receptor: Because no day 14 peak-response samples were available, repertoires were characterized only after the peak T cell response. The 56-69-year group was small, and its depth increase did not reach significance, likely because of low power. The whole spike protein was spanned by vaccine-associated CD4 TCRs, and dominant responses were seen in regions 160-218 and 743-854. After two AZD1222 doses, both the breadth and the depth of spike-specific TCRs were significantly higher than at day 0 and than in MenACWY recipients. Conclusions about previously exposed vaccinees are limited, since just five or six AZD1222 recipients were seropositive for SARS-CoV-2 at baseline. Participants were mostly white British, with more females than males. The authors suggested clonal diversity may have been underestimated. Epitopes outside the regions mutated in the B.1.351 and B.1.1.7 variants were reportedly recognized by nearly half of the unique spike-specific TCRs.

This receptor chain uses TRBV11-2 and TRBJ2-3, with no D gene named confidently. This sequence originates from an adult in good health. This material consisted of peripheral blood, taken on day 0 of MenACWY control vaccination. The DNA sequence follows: TGTGCCAGCAGCTTAGAGAGTGATCCGACAGATACGCAGTATTTT. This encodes CASSLESDPTDTQYF.